A single TCR beta chain is shown here with its context. The data were taken from a study of cytomegalovirus exposure and HLA in healthy donors. It was with 60 Vbeta and 13 Jbeta primers that the PCR ran. TCRdb keeps only in-frame clones here, not all; method: immunoSEQ multiplex PCR. The data hold about 75,000 clones, with around 80% observed a single time. Trimming cost V 0 bases and J 6 bases; bases outside gene matches: 6. The CDR3 extends over 14 amino acids. Germline V gene sequence: CDR1 SGHNT, CDR2 YYREEE (reference sequence). The sequence came from a man between 65 and 79 years old in good health and CMV-seropositive. This chain connects TRBV5-4 to TRBJ2-7, with 7 bases lining up with TRBD2. Sequences were obtained from PBMCs. DNA of the CDR3: TGTGCCAGCAGCTTGGCGCAGGGCGGGAGCGAGCAGTACTTC. This codes for CASSLAQGGSEQYF.